This T cell receptor beta chain was sequenced during a study of identical twins. Study findings and constraints: Twin-shared out-of-frame alpha sequences were enriched for low generation probability. Reduced insertions were recorded for abundant cord blood beta clonotypes, with no such pattern in memory repertoires.

CDR3 length: 15 residues. Germline CDR1 and CDR2: SGDLS and YYNGEE. TCRdb processed the 5' RACE reads anew with MiXCR; each CDR3 protein has one entry. The sample has 1.5 million to 2 million distinct CDR3 sequences, 25% to 35% seen once; the top ten hold more than 0.25%. Comment on this clonotype: The target antigen is unknown. This may be a read error, as it is one base from a much larger clone.

Material: cord blood. This clonotype originated in a newborn girl in good health. The chain is built from TRBV9 and TRBJ2-4; the D gene is possibly TRBD2 (6 bases). The CDR3 region has the DNA TGTACCAGCAGCGGACGACGGGGGGCCAAAAACATTCAGTACTTC. Translating gives CTSSGRRGAKNIQYF.